The T cell receptor beta chain under discussion was sequenced for a study of OX40 agonist ivuxolimab in advanced cancers. Study background: Previous treatment with anti-PD-1, anti-PD-L1 or anti-CTLA-4 therapy was allowed; 40% had received some. Study-level points and caveats: Antigen targets of the expanded peripheral T cells went undetermined. At 0.1-3.0 mg/kg, partial responders had clonal expansion among the lowest observed.

Autoimmune disease history or systemic immunosuppression led to patients being barred. The V gene's germline CDR1 is MDHEN and CDR2 SYDVKM. V shed 2 bases and J 5 bases; nucleotides not matched to a gene: 0. This CDR3 spans 13 amino acids. Comment on this clone: What it binds is not known.

Assay used: immunoSEQ multiplex PCR; TCRdb lists only in-frame clones, some missing. The data show approximately 92,000 clones, approximately 94% seen once. This clonotype originated in an adult with an advanced solid tumor such as melanoma, head and neck, liver or kidney cancer. The chain recombines TRBV28 with TRBJ1-5; TRBD1 matches at 7 bases. The input for sequencing was CD4+ or CD8+ T cells sorted from blood, taken in a trial of the OX40 agonist ivuxolimab. CDR3 DNA sequence: TGTGCCAGCAGTTTACAGGGGGATCAGCCCCAGCATTTT. Translated: CASSLQGDQPQHF. The whole variable domain, filled in from reference TRBV28 and TRBJ1-5, reads DVKVTQSSRYLVKRTGEKVFLECVQDMDHENMFWYRQDPGLGLRLIYFSYDVKMKEKGDIPEGYSVSREKKERFSLILESASTNQTSMYLCASSLQGDQPQHFGDGTRLSIL.